This entry is about one T cell receptor beta chain. This sample is part of a study of blood T cell repertoires in COVID-19. Study details: COVID-19 samples collected from the United States, Italy and Spain covered acute and convalescent phases. T cells, B-cell-depleted T cells, or PBMCs provided the cDNA or gDNA that served as material.

The V and J ends lost 7 bases and 7 bases respectively, with 10 bases between them. The CDR3 loop spans 11 amino acids. The V gene's germline CDR1 is MNHEY and CDR2 SVGAGI. As handled by the study authors: Estimated nucleated cell counts came from reference gene primer amplification. Assay used: immunoSEQ multiplex PCR; TCRdb lists only in-frame clones, some missing. From that table come the V and J calls and clone size; the DNA was used to work out D and trimming. The profile shows about 23,000 clones, 80% to 90% of them singletons. The chain uses TRBV6-5 and TRBJ1-1, with D uncertain. This receptor was identified in a man between 65 and 85 years old in a cohort sampled during active COVID-19. The sequenced sample was peripheral blood. The CDR3 loop is CASKIFLEAFF. CDR3 nucleotide sequence: TGTGCCAGCAAAATCTTCCTTGAAGCTTTCTTT.